This T cell receptor beta chain stems from a study of blood T cells in healthy people across ages. General study results and limits: Across the age range, TCR beta diversity per million T cells fell in a roughly linear way.

There are 18 residues in the CDR3. Trimming took 0 bases from V and 6 from J; bases not matched to a gene: 17. Germline V CDR1 and CDR2: SQVTM, ANQGSEA. Together with a sample-barcoded 5' primer, a J-beta primer mix was included in a second PCR lasting about 7 to 11 cycles. TCRdb reanalysed the 5' RACE reads using MiXCR and keeps one entry per CDR3 protein. The data contain almost 800,000 distinct CDR3 sequences, about 62% of them singletons. This clonotype was picked up a small number of times. Its target is not known. This receptor was taken from a man aged 25 to 40 in good health. Sequencing was done on a sample of blood. The J gene is TRBJ2-5, the V gene TRBV29-1, with 9 bases matching TRBD1. This chain's CDR3 is CSVEDPDRGNHLSQTQYF. The CDR3, as DNA: TGCAGCGTTGAAGACCCCGACAGGGGGAACCACTTAAGTCAGACCCAGTACTTC.